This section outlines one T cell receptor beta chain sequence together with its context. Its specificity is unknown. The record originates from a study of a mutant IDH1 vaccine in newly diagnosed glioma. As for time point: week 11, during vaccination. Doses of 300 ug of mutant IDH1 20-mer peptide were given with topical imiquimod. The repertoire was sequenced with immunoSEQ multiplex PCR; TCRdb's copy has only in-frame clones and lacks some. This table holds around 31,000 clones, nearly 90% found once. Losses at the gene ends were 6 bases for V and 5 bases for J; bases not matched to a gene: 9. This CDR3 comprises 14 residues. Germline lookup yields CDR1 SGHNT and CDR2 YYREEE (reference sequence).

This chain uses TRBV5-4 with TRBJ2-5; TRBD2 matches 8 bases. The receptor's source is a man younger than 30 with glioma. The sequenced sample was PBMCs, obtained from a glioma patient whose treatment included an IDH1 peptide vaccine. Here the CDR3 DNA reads TGTGCCAGCAACCGGGAGGGCCGCGGGGAGACCCAGTACTTC. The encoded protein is CASNREGRGETQYF.